The T cell receptor beta chain under discussion was sequenced for a study of cytomegalovirus exposure and HLA in healthy donors. Study-level results: Confirmation was obtained in vitro that a few CMV-associated chains are specific for CMV antigens. The majority of TCR sequences were rare, yet some public TCRs appeared in many donors.

The approximately 120-subject validation cohort, separate from the approximately 660-subject first cohort, included the donors. Turning to this clone: Its antigen is unknown.

CDR3 length: 16 residues. Germline V gene data show CDR1 as SGHTA and CDR2 as FQGTGA. V shed 2 bases, J shed 0 bases, and the junction held 4 bases outside the gene matches. Clones were sequenced by immunoSEQ multiplex PCR, and TCRdb holds only the in-frame ones, with some missing. Of roughly 150,000 clones listed, roughly 86% were seen once; the top ten hold roughly 9%. The chain uses TRBV7-3 and TRBJ2-7, with 10 bases lining up with TRBD2. This clonotype was obtained from a man aged 18 to 29 in good health and CMV-seropositive. Material: PBMCs. DNA for the CDR3: TGTGCCAGCAGCTTAGGGACTAGCGTTCTCTCCTACGAGCAGTACTTC. Translated: CASSLGTSVLSYEQYF.